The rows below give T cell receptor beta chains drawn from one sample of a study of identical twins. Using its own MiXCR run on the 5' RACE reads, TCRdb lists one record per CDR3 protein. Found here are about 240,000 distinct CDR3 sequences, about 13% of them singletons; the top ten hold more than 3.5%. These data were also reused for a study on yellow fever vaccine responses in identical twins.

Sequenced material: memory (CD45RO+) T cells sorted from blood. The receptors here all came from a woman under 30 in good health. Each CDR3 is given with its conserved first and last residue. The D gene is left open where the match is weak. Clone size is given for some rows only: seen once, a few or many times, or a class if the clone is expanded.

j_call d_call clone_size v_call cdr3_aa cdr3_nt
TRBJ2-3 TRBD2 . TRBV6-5 CASSYSSGGVLGTQYF TGTGCCAGCAGTTACTCGAGCGGGGGGGTACTCGGTACGCAGTATTTT
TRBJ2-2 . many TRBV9 CASSVGFTGELFF TGTGCCAGCAGCGTGGGGTTCACCGGGGAGCTGTTTTTT
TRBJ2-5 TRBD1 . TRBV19 CASSLYGTAQETQYF TGTGCCAGTAGTTTATACGGGACAGCTCAAGAGACCCAGTACTTC
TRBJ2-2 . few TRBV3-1 CASRGDSRLTGELFF TGTGCCAGCAGGGGCGACAGCAGATTGACCGGGGAGCTGTTTTTT
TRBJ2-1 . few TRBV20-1 CSARGYNEQFF TGCAGTGCTAGAGGATACAATGAGCAGTTCTTC
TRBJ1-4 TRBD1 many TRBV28 CASSLSASGGEKLFF TGTGCCAGCAGTTTATCGGCCTCAGGGGGTGAAAAACTGTTTTTT
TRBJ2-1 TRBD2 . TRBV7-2 CASSGQGLAGYNEQFF TGTGCCAGCAGCGGACAGGGACTAGCGGGGTACAATGAGCAGTTCTTC
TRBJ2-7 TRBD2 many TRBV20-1 CSARDLSGLEVEQYF TGCAGTGCTAGAGATCTGTCGGGACTAGAGGTCGAGCAGTACTTC
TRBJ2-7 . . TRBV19 CASSILAFHEQYF TGTGCCAGTAGTATCCTAGCGTTCCACGAGCAGTACTTC
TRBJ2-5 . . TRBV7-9 CASSPWDIGMETQYF TGTGCCAGCAGCCCCTGGGACATAGGGATGGAGACCCAGTACTTC
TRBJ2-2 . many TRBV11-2 CASSSPSGVAGELFF TGTGCCAGCAGCTCCCCCTCAGGGGTGGCCGGGGAGCTGTTTTTT
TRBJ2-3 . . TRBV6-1 CASSESGPPADTQYF TGTGCCAGCAGTGAATCCGGCCCCCCGGCAGATACGCAGTATTTT
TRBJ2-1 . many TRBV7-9 CASSFIGDNEQFF TGTGCCAGCTCTTTCATTGGGGACAATGAGCAGTTCTTC
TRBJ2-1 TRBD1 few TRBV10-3 CAISEVTGASPYNEQFF TGTGCCATCAGTGAGGTGACAGGGGCGAGCCCCTACAATGAGCAGTTCTTC
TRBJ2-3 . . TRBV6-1 CAIRDLYTDTQYF TGTGCCATCAGGGACCTCTACACAGATACGCAGTATTTT
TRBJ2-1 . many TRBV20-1 CSARASSASSYNEQFF TGCAGTGCTAGGGCCTCTAGCGCAAGCTCCTACAATGAGCAGTTCTTC
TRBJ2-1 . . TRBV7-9 CASSLLGGNEQFF TGTGCCAGCAGCTTATTGGGGGGCAATGAGCAGTTCTTC
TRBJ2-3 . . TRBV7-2 CASSLFHTDTQYF TGTGCCAGCAGCTTATTTCACACAGATACGCAGTATTTT
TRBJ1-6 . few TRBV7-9 CASSAQGRRSYNSPLHF TGTGCCAGCAGCGCACAGGGCCGACGGTCCTATAATTCACCCCTCCACTTT
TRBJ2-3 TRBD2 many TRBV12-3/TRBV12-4 CASRTSGSSDTQYF TGTGCCAGCAGGACTAGCGGGAGTTCAGATACGCAGTATTTT
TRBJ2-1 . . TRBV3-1 CASTHWGAEYNEQFF TGTGCCAGCACCCATTGGGGCGCAGAGTACAATGAGCAGTTCTTC
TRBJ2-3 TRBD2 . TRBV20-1 CSPLKAGGGDTQYF TGCAGTCCTCTAAAGGCTGGGGGGGGGGATACGCAGTATTTT
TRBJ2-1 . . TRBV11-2 CASSLEGQFF TGTGCCAGCAGCTTAGAAGGGCAGTTCTTC
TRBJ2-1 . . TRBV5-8 CASSPLRGLSDEQFF TGTGCCAGCAGCCCGTTGCGGGGGCTGTCGGATGAGCAGTTCTTC
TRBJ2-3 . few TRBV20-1 CSAGPRDPDTQYF TGCAGTGCCGGCCCCCGGGACCCAGATACGCAGTATTTT
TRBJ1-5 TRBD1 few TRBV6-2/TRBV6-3 CASRTGGGNQPQHF TGTGCCAGCAGAACAGGGGGCGGCAATCAGCCCCAGCATTTT
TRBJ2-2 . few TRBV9 CASSPRGQTGELFF TGTGCCAGCAGCCCACGCGGACAAACCGGGGAGCTGTTTTTT
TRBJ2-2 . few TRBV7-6 CASSLERTSAVMFVGELFF TGTGCCAGCAGCTTAGAACGGACTTCCGCGGTTATGTTTGTTGGGGAGCTGTTTTTT
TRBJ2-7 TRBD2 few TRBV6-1 CASRPLSGTSVYEQYF TGTGCCAGCAGGCCTTTGTCCGGGACTAGCGTATACGAGCAGTACTTC
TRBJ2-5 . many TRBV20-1 CSARWQKPPQYF TGCAGTGCTAGGTGGCAGAAACCACCCCAGTACTTC
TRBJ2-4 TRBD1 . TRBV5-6 CASSLVQGATKNIQYF TGTGCCAGCAGCTTGGTACAGGGGGCGACCAAAAACATTCAGTACTTC
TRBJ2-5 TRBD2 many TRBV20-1 CSARVAGAPQETQYF TGCAGTGCTAGGGTAGCGGGGGCACCGCAAGAGACCCAGTACTTC
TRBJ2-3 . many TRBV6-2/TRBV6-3 CASRLDNTDTQYF TGTGCCAGCAGACTCGACAACACAGATACGCAGTATTTT
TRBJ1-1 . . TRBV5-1 CASEQGPNTEAFF TGCGCCAGTGAACAGGGTCCGAACACTGAAGCTTTCTTT
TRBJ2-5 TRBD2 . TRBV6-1 CASRSEREGRETQYF TGTGCCAGCAGATCGGAGCGGGAGGGGAGGGAGACCCAGTACTTC
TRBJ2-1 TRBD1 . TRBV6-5 CASSSGTGGVWYNEQFF TGTGCCAGCAGTTCCGGGACAGGGGGCGTTTGGTACAATGAGCAGTTCTTC
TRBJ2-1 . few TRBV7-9 CASSPADYNEQFF TGTGCCAGCAGCCCCGCAGACTACAATGAGCAGTTCTTC
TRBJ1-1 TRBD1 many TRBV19 CASMGQLNTEAFF TGTGCCAGTATGGGACAGTTGAACACTGAAGCTTTCTTT
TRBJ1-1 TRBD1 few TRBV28 CASRPAGTGKNEAFF TGTGCCAGCAGACCTGCTGGGACAGGGAAGAATGAAGCTTTCTTT
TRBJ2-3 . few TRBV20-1 CSARDSESSDTQYF TGCAGTGCTAGAGATTCAGAGTCTTCAGATACGCAGTATTTT
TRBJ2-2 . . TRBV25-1 CASSATTGHITGELFF TGTGCCAGCAGTGCAACCACGGGACATATCACCGGGGAGCTGTTTTTT
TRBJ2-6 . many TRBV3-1 CASSLRQTVSGANVLTF TGTGCCAGCAGCCTGAGACAGACTGTCTCTGGGGCCAACGTCCTGACTTTC
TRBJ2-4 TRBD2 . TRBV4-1 CASSQPLRTSGGPYF TGCGCCAGCAGCCAACCACTTCGGACTAGCGGGGGCCCTTACTTC
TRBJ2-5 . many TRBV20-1 CSAILRRPNQETQYF TGCAGTGCTATCCTCCGGCGGCCTAACCAAGAGACCCAGTACTTC
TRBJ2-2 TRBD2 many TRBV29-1 CSAGTSGTGELFF TGCAGCGCCGGGACTAGCGGGACCGGGGAGCTGTTTTTT
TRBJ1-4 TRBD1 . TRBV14 CASSYRGATNEKLFF TGTGCCAGCAGCTACAGGGGGGCCACTAATGAAAAACTGTTTTTT
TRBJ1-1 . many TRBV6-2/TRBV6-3 CASTFDPGYTEAFF TGTGCCAGCACCTTCGACCCGGGGTACACTGAAGCTTTCTTT
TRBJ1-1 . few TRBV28 CARLTMNTEAFF TGTGCCCGCCTGACGATGAACACTGAAGCTTTCTTT
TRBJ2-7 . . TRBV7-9 CASSLVAAGKDYEQYF TGTGCCAGCAGCTTAGTTGCGGCAGGAAAAGACTACGAGCAGTACTTC
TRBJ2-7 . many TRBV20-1 CSARTGYEQYF TGCAGTGCTAGGACAGGCTACGAGCAGTACTTC
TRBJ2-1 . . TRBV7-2 CASNLRRGNEQFF TGTGCCAGCAACTTGCGGAGAGGGAATGAGCAGTTCTTC
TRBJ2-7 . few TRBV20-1 CSAQDRTYEQYF TGCAGTGCTCAGGACCGTACCTACGAGCAGTACTTC
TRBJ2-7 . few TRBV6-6 CASTGSETYEQYF TGTGCCAGTACGGGCTCCGAAACCTACGAGCAGTACTTC